The TCR beta chain under discussion was sequenced for a study of post-analysis software for immune sequencing data. Study-wide findings and caveats: With TRBV5-6, TRBV5-1 and TRBV20-1 included, about five TRBV segments were more frequent in patients than in controls. Normalized Chao1 diversity was significantly lower in multiple sclerosis patients than in controls.

This clonotype was seen repeatedly, ten times or more. Its matching antigen is unknown. This CDR3 is 14 amino acids long. Germline values: CDR1 SGDLS, CDR2 YYNGEE. V shed 5 bases and J shed 0 bases, with 10 bases lying between them. The library was made from cDNA and included unique molecular identifiers. Once roughly 1 to 11 million T cells were used, hundreds of thousands of cDNA molecules resulted. Each CDR3 protein is one row after TCRdb ran MiXCR on the PCR reads. The table shows roughly 800,000 distinct CDR3 sequences, with roughly 30% occurring only once. Source material: blood. V gene TRBV9 combines with J gene TRBJ2-3, with D tentatively TRBD2 (6 bases). This TCR was sampled from a girl aged 10 to 17 with multiple sclerosis. In DNA, the CDR3 is TGTGCCAGCAGTGTGGGGGGTAGCACAGATACGCAGTATTTT. It specifies CASSVGGSTDTQYF.